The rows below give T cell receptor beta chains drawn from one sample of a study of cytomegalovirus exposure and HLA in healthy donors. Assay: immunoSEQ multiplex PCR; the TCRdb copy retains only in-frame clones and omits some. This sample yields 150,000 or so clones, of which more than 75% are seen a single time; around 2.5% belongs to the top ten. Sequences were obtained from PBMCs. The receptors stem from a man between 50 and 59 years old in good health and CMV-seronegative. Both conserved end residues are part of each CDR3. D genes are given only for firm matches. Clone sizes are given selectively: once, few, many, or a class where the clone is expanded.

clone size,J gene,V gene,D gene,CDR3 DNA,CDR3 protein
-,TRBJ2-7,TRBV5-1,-,TGCGCCAGCAGCTTTGGTACTCAGGGTTCCCACGAGCAGTACTTC,CASSFGTQGSHEQYF
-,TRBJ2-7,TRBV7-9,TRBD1,TGTGCCAGCAGCTCAGATGAGGGGGCTAGATACGAGCAGTACTTC,CASSSDEGARYEQYF
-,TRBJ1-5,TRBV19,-,TGTGCCAGTAGTACTTACGGGACTGTTAGCAATCAGCCCCAGCATTTT,CASSTYGTVSNQPQHF
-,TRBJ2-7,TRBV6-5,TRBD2,TGTGCCAGCAGTTCACCAGGGCTAGCGGGGGGCTACGAGCAGTACTTC,CASSSPGLAGGYEQYF
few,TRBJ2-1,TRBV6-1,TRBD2,TGTGCCAGCAGTGAACTAGCGGGAGGGTACAATGAGCAGTTCTTC,CASSELAGGYNEQFF
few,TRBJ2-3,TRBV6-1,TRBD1,TGTGCCAGCAGTGACACAGGGGGCTTAGATACGCAGTATTTT,CASSDTGGLDTQYF
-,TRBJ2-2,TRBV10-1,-,TGCGCCAGCAAGGTCAGGGCGAACACCGGGGAGCTGTTTTTT,CASKVRANTGELFF
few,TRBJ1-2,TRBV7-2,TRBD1,TGTGCCAGCAGCTCTTCTGGGACAGGGAAGAACTATGGCTACACCTTC,CASSSSGTGKNYGYTF
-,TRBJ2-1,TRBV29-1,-,TGCAGCGGTTTCCCGAGCTCCTACAATGAGCAGTTCTTC,CSGFPSSYNEQFF
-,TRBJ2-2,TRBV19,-,TGTGCCAGTAGTATGCAGGGTCCCGGGGAGCTGTTTTTT,CASSMQGPGELFF
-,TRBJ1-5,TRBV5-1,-,TGCGCCAGCAGCCCCGGTCCCGGAGATAGTCAGCCCCAGCATTTT,CASSPGPGDSQPQHF
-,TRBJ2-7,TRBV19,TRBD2,TGTGCCAGTACCCCGGGAGGGGAAGACGAGCAGTACTTC,CASTPGGEDEQYF
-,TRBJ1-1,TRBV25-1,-,TGTGCCAGCAGTCCGACAAGGAAGTACACTGAAGCTTTCTTT,CASSPTRKYTEAFF
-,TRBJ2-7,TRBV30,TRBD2,TGTGCCTGGAGCCAAGGACTAGCGGGCTACGAGCAGTACTTC,CAWSQGLAGYEQYF
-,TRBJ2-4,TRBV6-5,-,TGTGCCAGCACCCGGCGGGGCATTCAGTACTTC,CASTRRGIQYF
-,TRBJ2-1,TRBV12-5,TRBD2,TGTGCTAGTGGTTTGGTACGTCCAGCGGGATTTCACAATGAGCAGTTCTTC,CASGLVRPAGFHNEQFF
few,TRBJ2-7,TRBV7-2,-,TGTGCCAGCAGCTCCGGAGGCCTCTACGAGCAGTACTTC,CASSSGGLYEQYF
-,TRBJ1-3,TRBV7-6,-,TGTGCCAGCAGCTCATCCCCGGGAGGGTCTGGAAACACCATATATTTT,CASSSSPGGSGNTIYF
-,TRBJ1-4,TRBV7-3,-,TGTGCCAGCAGCTTAGGCAGGGATGAAAAACTGTTTTTT,CASSLGRDEKLFF
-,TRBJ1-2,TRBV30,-,TGTGCCTGGAGAGAGGCCGGGGTTAACTATGGCTACACCTTC,CAWREAGVNYGYTF
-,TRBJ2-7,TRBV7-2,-,TGTGCCAGCAGTCAAACTCCGGGAGAGACCTACGAGCAGTACTTC,CASSQTPGETYEQYF
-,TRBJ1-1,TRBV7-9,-,TGTGCCAGCAGGGCCCTTGGGAACACTGAAGCTTTCTTT,CASRALGNTEAFF
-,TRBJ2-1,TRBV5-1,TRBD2,TGCGCCAGCAGCTTGGAAGGGACTACGCACAATGAGCAGTTCTTC,CASSLEGTTHNEQFF
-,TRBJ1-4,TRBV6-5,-,TGTGCCAGCAGGCGAGACAATAATGAAAAACTGTTTTTT,CASRRDNNEKLFF
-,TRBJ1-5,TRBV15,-,TGTGCCACCAGCAGGAGGGACAATCAGCCCCAGCATTTT,CATSRRDNQPQHF
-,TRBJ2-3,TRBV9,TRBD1,TGTGCCAGCAGCGCTGGACAGGGTGGAACAGATACGCAGTATTTT,CASSAGQGGTDTQYF
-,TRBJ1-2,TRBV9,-,TGTGCCAGCAGCGCATCAGAGACAGGATTTAACTATGGCTACACCTTC,CASSASETGFNYGYTF
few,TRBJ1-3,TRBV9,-,TGTGCCAGCAGCGTAAAGGGAGGCAACTCTGGAAACACCATATATTTT,CASSVKGGNSGNTIYF
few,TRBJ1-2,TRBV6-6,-,TGTGCCAGCAGTTACTCGATGGGAGGGGAAGGCTACACCTTC,CASSYSMGGEGYTF
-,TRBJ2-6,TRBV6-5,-,TGTGCCAGCAGTTCCGGGGGGCCTGGGGCCAACGTCCTGACTTTC,CASSSGGPGANVLTF
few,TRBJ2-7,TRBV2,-,TGTGCCAGCACTTCCGGGGAGCAGTACTTC,CASTSGEQYF
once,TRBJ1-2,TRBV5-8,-,TGTGCCAGCAGCTTGGCCCAGGGGCGCAACTATGGCTACACCTTC,CASSLAQGRNYGYTF
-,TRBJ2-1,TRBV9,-,TGTGCCAGCAGCGTAGTCGGCGGGGCCGGTGAGCAGTTCTTC,CASSVVGGAGEQFF
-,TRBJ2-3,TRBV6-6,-,TGTGCCAGCAGTTACTCATTGGAGGGGGCCGATACGCAGTATTTT,CASSYSLEGADTQYF
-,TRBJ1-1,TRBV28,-,TGTGCCAGCAGCCGCGGATTGGCTGAAGCTTTCTTT,CASSRGLAEAFF
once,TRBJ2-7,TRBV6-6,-,TGTGCCAGCAAACAGGGACAATACGAGCAGTACTTC,CASKQGQYEQYF
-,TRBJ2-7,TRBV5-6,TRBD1,TGTGCCAGCAGCACAGGACAGGTATCCTACGAGCAGTACTTC,CASSTGQVSYEQYF
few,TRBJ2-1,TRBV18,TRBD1,TGTGCCAGCTCCCCCAAGGGACAGAATAATTACAATGAGCAGTTCTTC,CASSPKGQNNYNEQFF
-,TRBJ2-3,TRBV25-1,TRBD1,TGTGCCAGCACCCCGGGGAGGAGACAGGGGTTAGATACGCAGTATTTT,CASTPGRRQGLDTQYF
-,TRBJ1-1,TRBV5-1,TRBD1,TGCGCCAGCAGCCGACAGGGGGTCATGAACACTGAAGCTTTCTTT,CASSRQGVMNTEAFF